A single sample is the source of the 18 T cell receptor beta chains below, sequenced in a study of blood T cell repertoires in COVID-19. The method was immunoSEQ multiplex PCR; TCRdb's version includes in-frame clones alone and lacks a portion of them. This table holds about 190,000 clones, over 75% found once. Sequencing was carried out using peripheral blood. These receptors came from a woman older than 75 with active or convalescent COVID-19.

The chain combines TRBV4-3 with TRBJ1-2; D is undetermined. The CDR3 sequence is 15 residues long. In germline, CDR1 is LGHNA, CDR2 YSLEER. V was cut by 0 bases and J by 7 bases, with 15 bases left in between. The CDR3 DNA sequence: TGCGCCAGCAGCCAAGAAATGAGGCGGGGTGGTGGCTACACCTTC. Protein product: CASSQEMRRGGGYTF.

This clone was counted once. The rearrangement links TRBV10-1 to TRBJ1-5; D is ambiguous. The CDR3 length is 13 residues. With 2 bases removed from V and 4 bases from J, the gap between germline ends came to 6 bases. Germline values: CDR1 WNHNN, CDR2 SYGVQD (reference sequence). CDR3 amino acids: CASSEHFNQPQHF. The CDR3 DNA sequence: TGCGCCAGCAGTGAGCATTTTAATCAGCCCCAGCATTTT.

The chain carries TRBV27 and TRBJ1-1; D is unclear. Germline V gene data show CDR1 as MNHEY and CDR2 as SMNVEV (reference sequence). V gave up 2 bases and J gave up 1 base, with 8 bases separating them. This CDR3 region has 14 residues. The CDR3 sequence is CASSLTSGNTEAFF. CDR3 DNA sequence: TGTGCCAGCAGTTTAACGTCGGGGAACACTGAAGCTTTCTTT.

The chain links TRBV19 to TRBJ2-7; 9 bases map to TRBD1. V lost 5 bases, J lost 2 bases, and 10 bases stayed unmatched. Germline V gene lookup returns CDR1 LNHDA and CDR2 SQIVND (reference sequence). This CDR3 region has 16 residues. CDR3: CASSPLPGQGPYEQYF. CDR3 sequence (DNA): TGTGCCAGTAGTCCCCTCCCGGGACAGGGTCCCTACGAGCAGTACTTC.

The rearrangement uses TRBV11-1 and TRBJ2-5; D possibly corresponds to TRBD2 (5 bases). Germline V gene lookup returns CDR1 SGHAT and CDR2 FQDESV (reference sequence). V lost 11 bases and J lost 2, with 15 bases in between. The CDR3 covers 13 residues. CDR3 amino acids: CASGESSQETQYF. CDR3 bases: TGTGCCTCCGGGGAATCATCTCAAGAGACCCAGTACTTC.

This clone was detected many times. The chain employs TRBV4-1 and TRBJ2-1, with D perhaps matching TRBD2 (6 bases). Looked up from germline, CDR1 is MGHRA and CDR2 is YSYEKL. With 1 base removed from V and 9 bases from J, the gap between germline ends came to 22 bases. CDR3 length equals 17 residues. The CDR3 DNA reads as TGCGCCAGCAGCCAAGGCTCTCTAGCGAGTGCCTTGGGTGAGCAGTTCTTC. This sequence encodes CASSQGSLASALGEQFF.

The CDR3 nucleotides read TGCGCCAGTCGCACTAGCGGGGGGGCAGGGGCAGATACGCAGTATTTT. Its translation: CASRTSGGAGADTQYF. V and J are TRBV10-2 and TRBJ2-3, with 13 bases lining up with TRBD2. The germline V gene encodes CDR1 WSHSY and CDR2 SAAADI. The CDR3 has 16 residues. The junction had 10 bases not matched to a gene; V was cut back by 9 bases and J by 4 bases.

This clone was counted a few times. The chain has TRBV21-1 and TRBJ1-5; the table calls TRBD1, which could not be checked here. TRBV21-1 is a listed pseudogene. The CDR3 runs 17 residues. CDR3 loop: CASSKVGTGDSNQPQHF. The CDR3 coding sequence is TGTGCCAGCAGCAAAGTTGGGACAGGGGATAGCAATCAGCCCCAGCATTTT.

V usage is TRBV27 and J usage is TRBJ1-6; 8 bases are shared with TRBD1. V trimming: 6 bases; J trimming: 4 bases; junction bases outside the gene matches: 11. Germline CDR1 is MNHEY and CDR2 is SMNVEV (reference sequence). The CDR3 contains 17 residues. This chain's CDR3 is CASRGLRQGSYNSPLHF. For the CDR3, the DNA is TGTGCCAGCAGGGGCCTCCGACAGGGGTCATATAATTCACCCCTCCACTTT.

The rearrangement joins TRBV5-1 to TRBJ1-6; 10 positions match TRBD1. The CDR3 loop spans 15 amino acids. With V trimmed by 4 bases and J by 7 bases, 5 bases remained unmatched. Germline V gene lookup returns CDR1 SGHRS and CDR2 YFSETQ. The DNA of the CDR3 is TGCGCCAGCAGCCCCGTGGGACAGGGGAATTCACCCCTCCACTTT. This translates into CASSPVGQGNSPLHF.

The chain employs TRBV2 and TRBJ1-2; D uncertain. Per germline, CDR1 SNHLY and CDR2 FYNNEI. This CDR3 is 15 amino acids long. Trimming removed 3 bases from V and 4 bases from J, with 15 bases in between. The CDR3 is CASSEEGGRTYGYTF. The CDR3 coding sequence is TGTGCCAGCAGTGAGGAGGGAGGTCGGACCTATGGCTACACCTTC.

CDR3 amino acids: CASSETGGTDTQYF. The DNA for the CDR3 is TGTGCCAGCAGTGAAACCGGGGGGACAGATACGCAGTATTTT. The rearrangement joins TRBV6-4 to TRBJ2-3; the match to TRBD2 covers 7 bases. The CDR3 consists of 14 residues. CDR1 MRHNA and CDR2 SNTAGT come from the germline V gene. V shed 3 bases and J 3 bases; nucleotides not matched to a gene: 3.

The chain has TRBV28 and TRBJ2-5; a weak D match, TRBD1 (6 bases). The germline CDR1 and CDR2 sequences are MDHEN and SYDVKM. Trimming cost V 2 bases and J 2 bases, with 27 bases left between them. The CDR3 is 20 amino acids. CDR3 loop: CASSLGAGAEGWEYQETQYF. CDR3 coding DNA: TGTGCCAGCAGTTTAGGTGCAGGGGCTGAAGGATGGGAGTATCAAGAGACCCAGTACTTC.

This chain joins TRBV13 and TRBJ1-2; no clear D gene. V was shortened by 3 bases and J by 1 base, with 12 bases between the two germline ends. The CDR3 is 15 amino acids. Germline V CDR1 and CDR2: PRHDT, FYEKMQ (reference sequence). In nucleotides, the CDR3 is TGTGCCAGCAGCTTTTTCCAGCGGTTTAACTATGGCTACACCTTC. It translates to CASSFFQRFNYGYTF.

This CDR3 is CASQGGLGYGYTF. CDR3 nucleotides: TGTGCAAGTCAGGGAGGGTTAGGCTATGGCTACACCTTC. The genes are TRBV12-2 and TRBJ1-2. TRBV12-2 is reported as a pseudogene. The CDR3 length is 13 residues.

V is TRBV24-1 and J is TRBJ2-4; 10 nucleotides line up with TRBD2. V dropped 3 bases and J dropped 3; count of bases not matched to a gene: 10. The CDR3 has 18 residues. Per the germline V gene, CDR1 is KGHDR and CDR2 is SFDVKD. The CDR3 spells CATSDNLQRGGVKNIQYF. The CDR3 DNA reads TGTGCCACCAGTGATAATCTTCAGCGGGGGGGCGTCAAAAACATTCAGTACTTC.

V is TRBV6-2 or TRBV6-3 and J is TRBJ1-5; the D gene is possibly TRBD1 (5 bases). The V gene's germline CDR1 is MNHEY and CDR2 SVGEGT. There are 17 residues in the CDR3. V lost 0 bases, J lost 1 base, and 13 bases lay in between. The CDR3 spells CASSYSRLRGSNQPQHF. The DNA of the CDR3 is TGTGCCAGCAGTTACTCACGGCTTAGGGGCAGCAATCAGCCCCAGCATTTT.

This clone was seen once. J is TRBJ2-7 and V is TRBV27, with 10 bases lining up with TRBD1. This CDR3 region has 15 residues. Germline V gives CDR1 MNHEY, CDR2 SMNVEV (reference sequence). With 6 bases clipped from V and 7 bases from J, the junction kept 12 bases outside the gene matches. CDR3 sequence reads: CASSTPGQGSWEQYF. In nucleotides, the CDR3 is TGTGCCAGCAGCACGCCGGGACAGGGGAGCTGGGAGCAGTACTTC.